This TCR beta chain was recorded in a study of breast tumors, draining lymph nodes, adjacent tissues. The lymph nodes were axillary draining lymph nodes from breast cancer patients. Findings and caveats of the study: Luminal-like breast cancer showed significantly greater tumor-nontumor repertoire similarity than basal-like breast cancer did. Tumors had less TCR diversity than lymph nodes, more than nontumor tissue. Findings are consistent with lymph node origin and intratumoral expansion of most tumor T cells. The lymph node origin of tumor T cells was framed as consistent with a hypothesis, not demonstrated.

Concerning this clonotype: Antigen unknown.

TCRdb passed the multiplex PCR reads through MiXCR, listing each CDR3 protein once. The sample yields 150,000 or so distinct CDR3 sequences, 30% to 35% seen once. The germline V gene encodes CDR1 MNHEY and CDR2 SVGAGI. V was pared by 6 bases and J by 5 bases, with 11 bases of the junction left unmatched. The CDR3 length is 16 residues. The gene calls are TRBV6-5 and TRBJ2-4; 9 positions match TRBD1. This sequence was found in a female donor with breast cancer. Some clones in this sample may be carry-over from other donors' samples. Material for sequencing was axillary lymph node tissue. The chain's CDR3 is CASSQTTGGVQNIQYF. The CDR3 coding sequence is TGTGCCAGCAGCCAAACGACAGGGGGGGTCCAAAACATTCAGTACTTC.